The present T cell receptor (beta chain) was sequenced within a study of beta chain features in type 1 diabetes. Regarding the study as a whole: People with Type 1 diabetes carried modestly yet significantly shorter TCRB CDR3s in all four CD4+ subsets. More deletions and fewer insertions at VDJ junctions were seen in type 1 diabetes patients. PCR might pick shorter templates more often, in the same way for patients and controls.

The isolated RNA, all of it, was reverse transcribed, so expressed TCRB transcripts were what got sequenced. Samples of naive, central memory and regulatory T cells yielded a mean of around 3.4 million reads. Profiled with immunoSEQ multiplex PCR; TCRdb holds only in-frame clones, not every one. Of around 160,000 clones in the sample, 6.5% to 10% were seen once. The CDR3 runs 13 residues. Germline values: CDR1 SQVTM, CDR2 ANQGSEA. V was pared by 7 bases and J by 6 bases, with 9 bases of the junction left unmatched. This clone was seen more than once but under ten times. The antigen is unknown. Sorted CD4+ subsets: naive, central memory, regulatory, stem cell-like memory (CD45RO/CCR7/CD25/CD127/CD95/CD27 panel).

Sequencing was performed on central memory CD4+ T cells from blood. The chain uses TRBV29-1 and TRBJ1-5; 7 positions agree with TRBD1. The origin of this receptor is a woman under 30 with type 1 diabetes. The CDR3 spells CSATTGMGQPQHF. The CDR3 DNA is TGCAGCGCCACGACAGGGATGGGTCAGCCCCAGCATTTT.